These 5 T cell receptor beta chains were sequenced from one sample in a study of TIL therapy for anti-PD-1-resistant metastatic lung cancer. This sample's time point: pre-treatment sample, taken before nivolumab and TIL therapy. The libraries were made with immunoSEQ v3. Sequencing was performed with immunoSEQ multiplex PCR; in TCRdb, only in-frame clones are kept and a portion is missing. The table includes more than 20,000 clones, under 80% detected once. The source was blood, collected at baseline. The receptors derive from a person between 30 and 79 years old with non-small cell lung cancer.

Only a few counts were recorded for this clone. The genes are TRBV7-9 and TRBJ2-7; D call uncertain. Trimming took off 2 bases at V and 0 bases at J, with 8 bases between the two ends. Germline-derived CDR1 and CDR2 are SEHNR and FQNEAQ (reference sequence). This CDR3 contains 14 residues. CDR3 nucleotides: TGTGCCAGCAGCTTAACGGCCAGCTCCTACGAGCAGTACTTC. Protein: CASSLTASSYEQYF.

The V gene is TRBV30, the J gene TRBJ2-4, with D uncertain. Trimming pared 3 bases from V and 4 bases from J, leaving 13 bases between. The CDR3 extends over 14 amino acids. Germline loops: CDR1 GTSNPN, CDR2 SVGIG (reference sequence). The CDR3 DNA reads as TGTGCCTGGAGACCAGACGGTTATAAAAACATTCAGTACTTC. It encodes CAWRPDGYKNIQYF.

The chain combines TRBV7-2 with TRBJ2-2; 10 nucleotides agree with TRBD2. The CDR3 spans 15 residues. From germline, CDR1 is SGHTA and CDR2 FQGNSA. Germline trimming cut 1 base from V and 6 bases from J; bases unmatched to any gene: 2. The DNA of the CDR3 is TGTGCCAGCAGCTTAGGGCTAGCGGGAGCCGGGGAGCTGTTTTTT. Translated, it gives CASSLGLAGAGELFF.

V and J are TRBV5-6 and TRBJ1-2; 9 bases fit TRBD1. V lost 4 bases to trimming and J lost 2 bases; unmatched junction nucleotides: 3. Germline V gene lookup returns CDR1 SGHDT and CDR2 YYEEEE. The CDR3 has 14 residues. CDR3 sequence reads: CASSRDRVNYGYTF. The CDR3, as DNA: TGTGCCAGCAGCCGGGACAGGGTAAACTATGGCTACACCTTC.

This clone occurred a few times. This chain joins TRBV28 and TRBJ1-6; possibly TRBD1 for D (5 bases). CDR1 and CDR2 (germline): MDHEN, SYDVKM. The CDR3 length is 15 residues. V was shortened by 2 bases and J by 9 bases, with 14 bases between the two germline ends. The CDR3 DNA reads as TGTGCCAGCAGTTTAGGTCAGGGAATCAGTTCACCCCTCCACTTT. It translates to CASSLGQGISSPLHF.